Below, 32 T cell receptor beta chains from the same sample are listed, as sequenced in a study of cytomegalovirus exposure and HLA in healthy donors. The table came from immunoSEQ multiplex PCR; TCRdb's copy has only in-frame clones and leaves some out. In the table there are about 110,000 clones, about 85% of which are singletons. Sequences were obtained from PBMCs. The receptors come from a woman in her late teens or twenties in good health and CMV-seronegative.

The rearrangement links TRBV10-2 to TRBJ1-3, with a possible D match to TRBD1 (6 bases). The CDR3 consists of 14 residues. The ends were cut back, 1 base at V and 6 bases at J, with 10 bases in the middle. Germline V lookup: CDR1 WSHSY, CDR2 SAAADI. The CDR3, as DNA: TGCGCCAGCAGTGAGTGGGCAGGGGAAAACACCATATATTTT. It specifies CASSEWAGENTIYF.

A few counts support this clone. This specimen includes other DNA sequences encoding the same CDR3. The chain joins TRBV14 to TRBJ1-2; D unclear. The CDR3 runs to 12 residues. Per germline, CDR1 SGHDN and CDR2 FVKESK. Trimming took off 4 bases at V and 5 bases at J, with 8 bases between the two ends. CDR3 DNA sequence: TGTGCCAGCAGCCCTTCGTCTTATGGCTACACCTTC. Translating gives CASSPSSYGYTF.

V is TRBV6-7 and J is TRBJ1-1; D is perhaps TRBD1 (6 bases). TRBV6-7 is an ORF, with its function uncertain. Trimming pared 4 bases from V and 5 bases from J, leaving 8 bases between. The CDR3 totals 12 residues. The CDR3 DNA follows: TGTGCCAGCAGTTTAAGGGGGACTGAAGCTTTCTTT. It is translated as CASSLRGTEAFF.

This chain links TRBV5-4 with TRBJ1-1; TRBD1 matches 9 bases. Germline V CDR1 and CDR2: SGHNT, YYREEE (reference sequence). V was clipped by 4 bases and J by 5 bases; unmatched bases: 12. The CDR3 runs 16 residues. Here the CDR3 reads CASSVTGGAISTEAFF. The DNA for the CDR3 is TGTGCCAGCAGCGTCACAGGGGGCGCGATATCTACTGAAGCTTTCTTT. Drawing the rest from reference TRBV5-4 and TRBJ1-1, the complete variable domain is ETGVTQSPTHLIKTRGQQVTLRCSSQSGHNTVSWYQQALGQGPQFIFQYYREEENGRGNFPPRFSGLQFPNYSSELNVNALELDDSALYLCASSVTGGAISTEAFFGQGTRLTVV.

This clone appeared a single time. V usage is TRBV27 and J usage is TRBJ2-1; a possible D gene is TRBD2 (5 bases). This CDR3 contains 14 residues. In germline, CDR1 is MNHEY, CDR2 SMNVEV (reference sequence). V shed 5 bases and J shed 6 bases, with 14 bases lying between them. CDR3 residues: CASSLGVFFNEQFF. DNA of the CDR3: TGTGCCAGCAGTCTCGGGGTATTTTTCAATGAGCAGTTCTTC.

This clone was seen a few times. This chain uses TRBV23-1 with TRBJ1-5, with D perhaps TRBD1 (5 bases). TRBV23-1 is classed as an ORF, of uncertain function. Trimming removed 6 bases from V and 6 bases from J, with 18 bases in between. This CDR3 is 15 amino acids long. The CDR3 region is CASRSFRAFGQPQHF. The CDR3, as DNA: TGCGCCAGCAGGTCCTTCAGGGCGTTCGGTCAGCCCCAGCATTTT.

This clone was recorded once. The CDR3 DNA is TGTGCCAGCTCACCTATGGGACAGGGGATACGGCAGCCCCAGCATTTT. This codes for CASSPMGQGIRQPQHF. This chain links TRBV18 with TRBJ1-5; 10 nucleotides agree with TRBD1. CDR1 is KGHSH and CDR2 is LQKENI in the germline V gene. The CDR3 has 16 amino acids. J was trimmed by 7 bases and V by 3 bases; bases with no gene match: 9. Based on the CDR3 plus reference TRBV18 and TRBJ1-5, the full variable domain is NAGVMQNPRHLVRRRGQEARLRCSPMKGHSHVYWYRQLPEEGLKFMVYLQKENIIDESGMPKERFSAEFPKEGPSILRIQQVVRGDSAAYFCASSPMGQGIRQPQHFGDGTRLSIL.

CDR3: CASRDGTAWGEPQHF. The CDR3 DNA follows: TGTGCCAGCAGAGACGGGACAGCCTGGGGAGAGCCCCAGCATTTT. This rearrangement joins TRBV6-1 to TRBJ1-5; 7 positions agree with TRBD1. Germline loops: CDR1 MNHNS, CDR2 SASEGT. J gave up 8 bases and V 6 bases, and 13 bases lay outside the gene matches. CDR3 length: 15 amino acids.

This sequence joins TRBV30 and TRBJ2-2, with a weak D call TRBD1 (5 bases). The CDR3 totals 14 residues. The V end lost 5 bases, the J end lost 5 bases, and 15 bases lay between the germline ends. Looked up from germline, CDR1 is GTSNPN and CDR2 is SVGIG (reference sequence). The CDR3 spells CAWGASGVTGELFF. The DNA for the CDR3 is TGTGCCTGGGGGGCCTCTGGGGTTACCGGGGAGCTGTTTTTT.

The rearrangement joins TRBV15 to TRBJ2-3, with D possibly being TRBD2 (6 bases). The germline V gene has CDR1 LNHNV and CDR2 YYDKDF (reference sequence). V dropped 0 bases and J dropped 5 bases, with 15 bases sitting between them. The CDR3 is 16 amino acids. CDR3 sequence: CATSRESSATRDTQYF. CDR3 nucleotide sequence: TGTGCCACCAGCAGAGAATCTAGCGCCACCCGAGATACGCAGTATTTT.

This chain links TRBV7-9 with TRBJ2-2, with a tentative D call TRBD2 (5 bases). Trimming shortened V by 4 bases and J by 5 bases, and 14 bases separated the two germline ends. The CDR3 length is 15 residues. Germline CDR1 and CDR2: SEHNR and FQNEAQ (reference sequence). CDR3 sequence: CASSSWTGGTGELFF. The CDR3 DNA reads as TGTGCCAGCAGCTCCTGGACCGGCGGGACCGGGGAGCTGTTTTTT.

The V gene is TRBV27, the J gene TRBJ1-6; 7 positions match TRBD1. CDR1 is MNHEY and CDR2 is SMNVEV in the germline V gene (reference sequence). The V and J ends lost 4 bases and 9 bases, in that order; junction bases with no gene match: 12. CDR3 length: 16 residues. Here the CDR3 reads CASSSSTGSKGSPLHF. Here the CDR3 DNA reads TGTGCCAGCAGTTCCTCGACAGGGTCGAAAGGTTCACCCCTCCACTTT.

This clone was recorded only once. V gene TRBV6-6 combines with J gene TRBJ1-4, with 7 bases fitting TRBD1. V gave up 5 bases and J gave up 7 bases; unmatched junction bases: 13. The germline V gene has CDR1 MNHNY and CDR2 SVGAGI (reference sequence). This CDR3 is built from 16 residues. Written as DNA, the CDR3 is TGTGCCAGCAGTCGAGACATTAACAGGGGCACTGAAAAACTGTTTTTT. This gives the protein CASSRDINRGTEKLFF.

V usage is TRBV2 and J usage is TRBJ1-1; D gene unclear. The germline CDR1 and CDR2 sequences are SNHLY and FYNNEI. Trimming took 7 bases from V and 4 from J, leaving 7 bases between them. The CDR3 runs to 11 residues. The CDR3 DNA is TGTGCCAGCATGGAGGGCACTGAAGCTTTCTTT. Translating it yields CASMEGTEAFF.

The V gene is TRBV18, the J gene TRBJ1-1; D unclear. Trimming shortened V by 5 bases and J by 3 bases, and 10 bases separated the two germline ends. This CDR3 comprises 13 residues. The germline V gene encodes CDR1 KGHSH and CDR2 LQKENI. In DNA form, the CDR3 reads TGTGCCAGCTCATACCAGGCGTACACTGAAGCTTTCTTT. Translated: CASSYQAYTEAFF.

V gene TRBV2 combines with J gene TRBJ1-5, with 7 bases lining up with TRBD1. CDR1 and CDR2 from the germline V gene are SNHLY and FYNNEI. V was clipped by 1 base and J by 7 bases; unmatched bases: 7. The CDR3 covers 15 residues. As DNA, the CDR3 is TGTGCCAGCAGTGAAGACAGGGGAAGCGGCCAGCCCCAGCATTTT. Protein: CASSEDRGSGQPQHF.

J is TRBJ2-4 and V is TRBV6-5; D is uncertain. Germline assignment: CDR1 MNHEY and CDR2 SVGAGI. Between the trimmed V and J ends, which lost 5 bases and 1 base, there was a span of 6 bases. The CDR3 runs to 13 residues. CDR3 residues: CASSPLAKNIQYF. The CDR3 DNA is TGTGCCAGCAGTCCTTTGGCCAAAAACATTCAGTACTTC.

V gene TRBV6-6 combines with J gene TRBJ2-5; 7 bases map to TRBD1. From germline, CDR1 is MNHNY and CDR2 SVGAGI (reference sequence). The CDR3 totals 15 residues. The V gene end was trimmed by 9 bases and the J gene end by 4 bases; junction bases not matched to a gene: 14. This CDR3 reads CASIESAAGGETQYF. CDR3 nucleotide sequence: TGTGCCAGTATCGAATCCGCGGCAGGGGGAGAGACCCAGTACTTC.

The gene calls are TRBV2 and TRBJ1-2, with 7 bases matching TRBD1. The CDR3 runs to 15 residues. Trimming cost V 7 bases and J 5 bases; bases outside gene matches: 13. Germline V gene data show CDR1 as SNHLY and CDR2 as FYNNEI. The CDR3: CASIPFWDSAYGYTF. The CDR3 DNA is TGTGCCAGCATTCCTTTCTGGGACAGCGCTTATGGCTACACCTTC.

The rearrangement links TRBV11-2 to TRBJ2-2, with TRBD1 matching over 11 bases. The CDR3 length is 16 residues. Per germline, CDR1 SGHAT and CDR2 FQNNGV. Trimming took 5 bases from V and 7 from J; bases not matched to a gene: 9. The CDR3 spells CASSPGGQGEGGELFF. The CDR3, as DNA: TGTGCCAGCAGCCCCGGGGGACAGGGGGAGGGCGGGGAGCTGTTTTTT.

V is TRBV5-1 and J is TRBJ1-6, with D possibly matching TRBD1 (6 bases). CDR3 length equals 12 residues. Trimming stripped 5 bases from V and 9 bases from J, with 9 bases between. The germline gives CDR1 SGHRS, CDR2 YFSETQ. CDR3 residues: CASRQGGSPLHF. The CDR3 DNA follows: TGCGCCAGCAGACAGGGCGGTTCACCCCTCCACTTT.

V and J are TRBV6-6 and TRBJ2-1, with TRBD2 identical over 10 bases. The CDR3 sequence is 13 residues long. V dropped 10 bases and J dropped 6; count of bases not matched to a gene: 6. CDR1 and CDR2 from the germline V gene are MNHNY and SVGAGI (reference sequence). The CDR3 sequence is CATSKRGGNEQFF. The CDR3, as DNA: TGTGCCACTTCAAAGCGGGGGGGCAATGAGCAGTTCTTC.

The chain recombines TRBV27 with TRBJ1-5; D might be TRBD1 (5 bases). There are 13 residues in the CDR3. From germline, CDR1 is MNHEY and CDR2 SMNVEV (reference sequence). Deletions cut 9 bases from V and 5 bases from J, with 14 bases between. CDR3 region: CASAQGWDQPQHF. In DNA, the CDR3 is TGTGCCAGTGCTCAGGGATGGGATCAGCCCCAGCATTTT.

The J gene is TRBJ2-5, the V gene TRBV5-4; 7 bases are a match to TRBD1. V gave up 2 bases and J gave up 3 bases; unmatched junction bases: 7. The CDR3 has 15 amino acids. Germline loops: CDR1 SGHNT, CDR2 YYREEE (reference sequence). CDR3 bases: TGTGCCAGCAGCTTCGACAGGGTCTACGAAGAGACCCAGTACTTC. Translating it yields CASSFDRVYEETQYF.

This chain links TRBV19 with TRBJ2-1; TRBD1 matches 7 bases. This CDR3 spans 16 amino acids. V shed 1 base and J 5 bases; nucleotides not matched to a gene: 8. In germline, CDR1 is LNHDA, CDR2 SQIVND (reference sequence). Here the CDR3 reads CASSIVVGDSNNEQFF. As DNA, the CDR3 is TGTGCCAGTAGTATAGTCGTCGGGGACAGTAACAATGAGCAGTTCTTC.

The chain uses TRBV2 and TRBJ1-1; D call uncertain. Germline loops: CDR1 SNHLY, CDR2 FYNNEI. The CDR3 contains 15 residues. Between the trimmed V and J ends, which lost 3 bases and 1 base, there was a span of 12 bases. The CDR3 DNA reads TGTGCCAGCAGTGATGAAGGAGCTTCGAACACTGAAGCTTTCTTT. The encoded protein is CASSDEGASNTEAFF.

The V gene is TRBV9, the J gene TRBJ2-5, with D possibly matching TRBD1 (5 bases). The CDR3 loop spans 16 amino acids. Trimming removed 0 bases from V and 1 base from J, with 13 bases in between. Germline V gene sequence: CDR1 SGDLS, CDR2 YYNGEE. The CDR3 sequence: CASSVALQTAQETQYF. CDR3 bases: TGTGCCAGCAGCGTAGCTCTCCAGACAGCCCAAGAGACCCAGTACTTC.

This chain links TRBV6-6 with TRBJ2-3; D is possibly TRBD2 (5 bases). V lost 6 bases and J lost 1, with 14 bases in between. In germline, CDR1 is MNHNY, CDR2 SVGAGI (reference sequence). There are 15 residues in the CDR3. The DNA of the CDR3 is TGTGCCAGCAGGGCCGCGGGCCACGGCACAGATACGCAGTATTTT. Encoded protein: CASRAAGHGTDTQYF.

V usage is TRBV27 and J usage is TRBJ2-7, with D possibly TRBD2 on 5 matching bases. Trimming shortened V by 8 bases and J by 2 bases, and 13 bases separated the two germline ends. Germline V gives CDR1 MNHEY, CDR2 SMNVEV (reference sequence). There are 13 residues in the CDR3. The CDR3 protein is CASRPGLPYEQYF. The CDR3 coding sequence is TGTGCCAGCCGACCCGGACTGCCCTACGAGCAGTACTTC.

The V and J genes are TRBV9 and TRBJ2-2; possibly TRBD1 for D (6 bases). This CDR3 has 14 amino acids. The ends were cut back, 0 bases at V and 7 bases at J, with 10 bases in the middle. Germline lookup yields CDR1 SGDLS and CDR2 YYNGEE. The CDR3 sequence: CASSVAPGDGELFF. CDR3 bases: TGTGCCAGCAGCGTAGCCCCAGGGGACGGGGAGCTGTTTTTT.

This clone was detected only once. The chain recombines TRBV11-1 with TRBJ2-6, with no clear D. The CDR3 is made up of 18 amino acids. V lost 3 bases, J lost 0 bases, and 15 bases lay in between. CDR1 is SGHAT, CDR2 FQDESV, per germline (reference sequence). CDR3 bases: TGTGCCAGCAGCTTTTCTCAGGCCCCCCTCTCTGGGGCCAACGTCCTGACTTTC. Amino acid sequence: CASSFSQAPLSGANVLTF.

The chain uses TRBV9 and TRBJ1-5; D call uncertain. This CDR3 region has 12 residues. The germline V gene encodes CDR1 SGDLS and CDR2 YYNGEE. DNA for the CDR3: TGTGCAAGTGGCGGTGGCAATCAGCCCCAGCATTTT. Translating it yields CASGGGNQPQHF.